This TCR beta chain was retrieved from a study of blood T cell repertoires in COVID-19. The data were produced by immunoSEQ multiplex PCR, yet TCRdb's version contains in-frame clones alone and is incomplete. The table includes under 130,000 clones, approximately 78% detected once. The junction had 8 bases not matched to a gene; V was cut back by 7 bases and J by 5 bases. The CDR3 is made up of 15 amino acids. The V gene's germline CDR1 is SNHLY and CDR2 FYNNEI. A few counts support this clone. Sequencing was performed on peripheral blood. The receptor comes from a woman older than 75 with acute or convalescent COVID-19. The V gene is TRBV2, the J gene TRBJ1-5; 10 bases line up with TRBD1. In nucleotides, the CDR3 is TGTGCCAGCATGAGGGACAGGGGTGGTCATCAGCCCCAGCATTTT. Its protein product is CASMRDRGGHQPQHF. The entire variable domain, with the rest obtained from reference TRBV2 and TRBJ1-5, is as follows: EPEVTQTPSHQVTQMGQEVILRCVPISNHLYFYWYRQILGQKVEFLVSFYNNEISEKSEIFDDQFSVERPDGSNFTLKIRSTKLEDSAMYFCASMRDRGGHQPQHFGDGTRLSIL.